This T cell receptor (beta chain) was obtained from a study of blood T cell repertoires in COVID-19. In the study overall: Researchers got acute and convalescent COVID-19 samples from the United States, Italy and Spain.

Study members were between about 18 and 95 years old and lived in 24 US regions. Cohort allocation depended upon clinical history that participants reported. V was clipped by 4 bases and J by 3 bases; unmatched bases: 10. CDR1 and CDR2 from the germline V gene are LNHDA and SQIVND (reference sequence). The CDR3 length is 18 residues. Profiled with immunoSEQ multiplex PCR; TCRdb holds only in-frame clones, not every one. The table includes 200,000 to 250,000 clones, 82% detected once. The source of this sequence is a woman aged 55-75 years who had recovered from COVID-19. The sample taken for sequencing was PBMCs or T cells enriched from blood (not recorded which). The rearrangement links TRBV19 to TRBJ2-2, with 11 positions matching TRBD1. The CDR3, as DNA: TGTGCCAGTAGTAGCTACATCTGGGACAGGGGGGACACCGGGGAGCTGTTTTTT. This gives the protein CASSSYIWDRGDTGELFF.